Below, 14 T cell receptor beta chains from the same sample are listed, as sequenced in a study of CD8+ T cells in alopecia areata. RNA extraction was followed by reverse transcription into cDNA, which acted as the sequencing template. Profiled with immunoSEQ multiplex PCR; TCRdb holds only in-frame clones, not every one. Among 130,000 to 150,000 clones listed, approximately 60% were seen once. Sequenced sample: CD8+ T cells sorted from blood. These receptors came from a human donor in good health.

This chain connects TRBV6-6 to TRBJ2-7; 8 bases are a match to TRBD2. The CDR3 extends over 14 amino acids. Germline trimming cut 7 bases from V and 0 bases from J; bases unmatched to any gene: 5. Germline values: CDR1 MNHNY, CDR2 SVGAGI (reference sequence). The CDR3: CASIPGGGSYEQYF. The CDR3, as DNA: TGTGCCAGCATCCCGGGGGGGGGCTCCTACGAGCAGTACTTC.

This sequence joins TRBV5-6 and TRBJ2-1; D is perhaps TRBD2 (6 bases). This CDR3 contains 14 residues. Germline V gene sequence: CDR1 SGHDT, CDR2 YYEEEE. Trimming pared 4 bases from V and 1 base from J, leaving 9 bases between. In DNA, the CDR3 is TGTGCCAGCAGCCGGGACTTGTCCTACAATGAGCAGTTCTTC. The encoded protein is CASSRDLSYNEQFF.

V and J are TRBV6-1 and TRBJ2-2, with 10 bases identical to TRBD1. Trimming took 6 bases from V and 7 from J; bases not matched to a gene: 5. The CDR3 is 14 residues long. CDR1 is MNHNS, CDR2 SASEGT, per germline. CDR3 region: CASSGTGDVGELFF. CDR3 DNA sequence: TGTGCCAGCAGCGGGACAGGGGATGTCGGGGAGCTGTTTTTT.

The rearrangement uses TRBV25-1 and TRBJ2-5, with no clear D. This CDR3 is 11 amino acids long. Trimming removed 6 bases at V and 5 bases at J, with 7 bases between. Germline-derived CDR1 and CDR2 are MGHDK and SYGVNS. The CDR3 coding sequence is TGTGCCAGCAGCGGCTCCGAGACCCAGTACTTC. As protein: CASSGSETQYF.

V usage is TRBV4-2 and J usage is TRBJ1-5; TRBD1 might be the D (6 bases). With 2 bases removed from V and 8 bases from J, the gap between germline ends came to 13 bases. Germline V gene data show CDR1 as LGHNA and CDR2 as YNFKEQ. The CDR3 totals 14 residues. CDR3 sequence (DNA): TGTGCCAGCAGCCAATCTGGGGGCAGGGAGCCCCAGCATTTT. It specifies CASSQSGGREPQHF.

The sample holds a few counts of this clone. The chain links TRBV7-9 to TRBJ2-2; D unresolved. The CDR3 is made up of 12 amino acids. From germline, CDR1 is SEHNR and CDR2 FQNEAQ (reference sequence). V lost 3 bases to trimming and J lost 5 bases, with 4 bases between them. CDR3 sequence (DNA): TGTGCCAGCAGCTTGCGGACCGGGGAGCTGTTTTTT. Translation: CASSLRTGELFF.

The V call is TRBV27, the J call TRBJ2-7, with 7 positions matching TRBD1. The CDR3 consists of 14 residues. J lost 2 bases, V lost 5 bases, and 6 bases had no gene match. CDR1 and CDR2 from the germline V gene are MNHEY and SMNVEV (reference sequence). Here the CDR3 reads CASSRRQGPYEQYF. The CDR3 DNA is TGTGCCAGCAGTAGAAGACAGGGCCCCTACGAGCAGTACTTC.

The CDR3 DNA sequence: TGTGCCAGCAGCCCGACTAGCGGAGACACCTACGAGCAGTACTTC. Amino acid sequence: CASSPTSGDTYEQYF. The J gene is TRBJ2-7, the V gene TRBV9; 9 nucleotides match TRBD2. The CDR3 sequence is 15 residues long. Germline CDR1 is SGDLS and CDR2 is YYNGEE. The trim removed 4 bases at V and 2 bases at J, leaving 7 bases unmatched.

This clone was seen a few times. The genes are TRBV6-5 and TRBJ1-2, with D maybe TRBD1 (6 bases). The germline CDR1 and CDR2 sequences are MNHEY and SVGAGI. The V gene lost 6 bases and the J gene lost 4 bases, with 12 bases spanning the gap. CDR3 length: 13 amino acids. For the CDR3, the DNA is TGTGCCAGCAGGGGGGGCCTCTTCTATGGCTACACCTTC. It specifies CASRGGLFYGYTF.

The chain has TRBV6-1 and TRBJ2-2; D unclear. V lost 6 bases and J 4 bases, leaving 9 bases between the germline ends. CDR3 length equals 13 residues. CDR1 is MNHNS, CDR2 SASEGT, per germline. CDR3 in DNA: TGTGCCAGCAGCCCTCAGGTCACCGGGGAGCTGTTTTTT. It specifies CASSPQVTGELFF.

This chain joins TRBV30 and TRBJ1-5; 9 bases match TRBD1. CDR1 and CDR2 (germline): GTSNPN, SVGIG (reference sequence). Unmatched junction bases numbered 9, after V lost 3 bases and J lost 6 bases. This CDR3 region has 15 residues. The CDR3 reads CAWSDPGTGSQPQHF. CDR3 nucleotides: TGTGCCTGGAGCGACCCCGGGACAGGGTCTCAGCCCCAGCATTTT.

The chain combines TRBV15 with TRBJ1-1; no definite D call. Trimming removed 1 base at V and 1 base at J, with 7 bases between. Per the germline V gene, CDR1 is LNHNV and CDR2 is YYDKDF (reference sequence). This CDR3 region has 14 residues. This CDR3 is CATSRAAGNTEAFF. CDR3 coding DNA: TGTGCCACCAGCAGAGCTGCGGGGAACACTGAAGCTTTCTTT.

This clone was recorded only once. CDR3: CASRPQGVYNEQFF. The DNA for the CDR3 is TGTGCCAGCAGGCCCCAGGGGGTCTACAATGAGCAGTTCTTC. The V gene is TRBV6-5, the J gene TRBJ2-1, with 7 bases aligning to TRBD1. With 6 bases clipped from V and 3 bases from J, the junction kept 5 bases outside the gene matches. Per germline, CDR1 MNHEY and CDR2 SVGAGI. The CDR3 spans 14 residues.

In this sample, this clone turned up a few times. This chain uses TRBV28 with TRBJ2-7, with TRBD2 matching 11 bases. This CDR3 is built from 15 residues. With 4 bases clipped from V and 3 bases from J, the junction kept 5 bases outside the gene matches. From germline, CDR1 is MDHEN and CDR2 SYDVKM. As DNA, the CDR3 is TGTGCCAGCAGTTACAAGACTAGCGGGATCTACGAGCAGTACTTC. Protein: CASSYKTSGIYEQYF.